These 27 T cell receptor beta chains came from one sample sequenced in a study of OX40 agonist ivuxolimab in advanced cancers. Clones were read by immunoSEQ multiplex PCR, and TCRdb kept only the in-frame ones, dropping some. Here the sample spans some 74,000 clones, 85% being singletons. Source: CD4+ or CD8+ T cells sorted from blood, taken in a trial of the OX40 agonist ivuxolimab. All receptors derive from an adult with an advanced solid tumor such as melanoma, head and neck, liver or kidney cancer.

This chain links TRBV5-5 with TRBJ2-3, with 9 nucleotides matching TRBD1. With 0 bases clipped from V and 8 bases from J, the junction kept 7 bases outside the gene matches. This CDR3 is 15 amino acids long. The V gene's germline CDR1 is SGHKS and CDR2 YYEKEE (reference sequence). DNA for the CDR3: TGTGCCAGCAGCTTGGAACAGGGGGCGAGTCGTACGCAGTATTTT. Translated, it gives CASSLEQGASRTQYF.

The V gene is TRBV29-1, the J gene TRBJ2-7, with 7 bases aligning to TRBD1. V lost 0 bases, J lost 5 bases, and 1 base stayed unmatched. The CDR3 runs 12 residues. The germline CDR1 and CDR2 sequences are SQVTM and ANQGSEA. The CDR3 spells CSVEDQGDEQYF. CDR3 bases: TGCAGCGTTGAAGATCAGGGGGACGAGCAGTACTTC.

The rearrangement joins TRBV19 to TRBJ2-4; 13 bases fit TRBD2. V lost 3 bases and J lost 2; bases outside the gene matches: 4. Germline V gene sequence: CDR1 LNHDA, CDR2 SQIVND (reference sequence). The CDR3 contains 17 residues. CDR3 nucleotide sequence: TGTGCCAGTAGTATGGTTGGGACTAGCGGGACCAAAAACATTCAGTACTTC. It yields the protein CASSMVGTSGTKNIQYF. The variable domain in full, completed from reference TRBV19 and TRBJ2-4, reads DGGITQSPKYLFRKEGQNVTLSCEQNLNHDAMYWYRQDPGQGLRLIYYSQIVNDFQKGDIAEGYSVSREKKESFPLTVTSAQKNPTAFYLCASSMVGTSGTKNIQYFGAGTRLSVL.

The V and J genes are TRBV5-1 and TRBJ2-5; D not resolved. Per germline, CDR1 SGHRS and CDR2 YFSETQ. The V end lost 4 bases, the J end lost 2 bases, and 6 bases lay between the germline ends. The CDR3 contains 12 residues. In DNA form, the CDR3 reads TGCGCCAGCAGCCCCGGGCAAGAGACCCAGTACTTC. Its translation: CASSPGQETQYF.

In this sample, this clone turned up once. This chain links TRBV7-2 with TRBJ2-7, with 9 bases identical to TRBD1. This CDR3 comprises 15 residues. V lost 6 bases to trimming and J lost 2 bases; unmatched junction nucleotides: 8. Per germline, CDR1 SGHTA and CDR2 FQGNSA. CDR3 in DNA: TGTGCCAGCAGTCGAGCCGGGACAGGGACCTACGAGCAGTACTTC. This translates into CASSRAGTGTYEQYF.

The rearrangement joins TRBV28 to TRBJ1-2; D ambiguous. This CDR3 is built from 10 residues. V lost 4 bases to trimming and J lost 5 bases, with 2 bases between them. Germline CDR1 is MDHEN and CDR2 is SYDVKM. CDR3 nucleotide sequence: TGTGCCAGCAGTTCGTATGGCTACACCTTC. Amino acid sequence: CASSSYGYTF.

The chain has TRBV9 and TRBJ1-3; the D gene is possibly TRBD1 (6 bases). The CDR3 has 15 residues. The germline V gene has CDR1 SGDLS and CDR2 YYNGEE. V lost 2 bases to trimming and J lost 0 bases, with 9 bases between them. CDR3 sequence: CASSVTGVSGNTIYF. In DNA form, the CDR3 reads TGTGCCAGCAGCGTGACAGGCGTCTCTGGAAACACCATATATTTT.

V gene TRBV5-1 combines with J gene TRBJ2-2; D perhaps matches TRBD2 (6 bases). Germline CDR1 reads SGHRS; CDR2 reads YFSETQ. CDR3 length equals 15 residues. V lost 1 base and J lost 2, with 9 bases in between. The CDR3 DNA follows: TGCGCCAGCAGCTTGCAGGGACTCAACACCGGGGAGCTGTTTTTT. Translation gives CASSLQGLNTGELFF.

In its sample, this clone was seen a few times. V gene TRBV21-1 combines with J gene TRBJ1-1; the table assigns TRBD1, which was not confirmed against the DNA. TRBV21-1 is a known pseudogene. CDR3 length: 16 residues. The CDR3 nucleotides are TGTGCCAGCAGCAACTCCAGGGCTGAGGTGAACACTGAAGCTTTCTTT. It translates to CASSNSRAEVNTEAFF.

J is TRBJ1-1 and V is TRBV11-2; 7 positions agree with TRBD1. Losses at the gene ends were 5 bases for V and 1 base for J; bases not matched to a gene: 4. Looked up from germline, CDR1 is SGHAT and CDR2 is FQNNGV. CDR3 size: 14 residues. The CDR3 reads CASSIQGTNTEAFF. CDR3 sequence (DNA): TGTGCCAGCAGCATACAGGGGACGAACACTGAAGCTTTCTTT.

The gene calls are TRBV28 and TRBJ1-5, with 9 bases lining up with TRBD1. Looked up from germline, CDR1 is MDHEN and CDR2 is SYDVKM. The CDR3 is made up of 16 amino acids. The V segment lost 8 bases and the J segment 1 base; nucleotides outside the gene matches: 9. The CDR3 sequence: CASRTGGSVSNQPQHF. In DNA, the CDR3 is TGTGCCAGCCGTACAGGGGGCTCCGTAAGCAATCAGCCCCAGCATTTT.

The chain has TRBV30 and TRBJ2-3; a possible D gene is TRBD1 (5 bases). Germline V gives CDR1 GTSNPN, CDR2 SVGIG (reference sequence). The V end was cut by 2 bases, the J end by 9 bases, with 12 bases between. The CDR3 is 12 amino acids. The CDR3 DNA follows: TGTGCCTGGAGTCCAGGAGACAGAACGCAGTATTTT. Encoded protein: CAWSPGDRTQYF.

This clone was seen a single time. CDR3 coding DNA: TGTGCCAGCAGCCGGACTAGCGGAGCGAACACCGGGGAGCTGTTTTTT. Its translation is CASSRTSGANTGELFF. This chain joins TRBV7-2 and TRBJ2-2; 10 positions match TRBD2. After removal of 5 bases from V and 0 bases from J, the junction contained 3 bases not matched to a gene. In germline, CDR1 is SGHTA, CDR2 FQGNSA. The CDR3 has 16 residues.

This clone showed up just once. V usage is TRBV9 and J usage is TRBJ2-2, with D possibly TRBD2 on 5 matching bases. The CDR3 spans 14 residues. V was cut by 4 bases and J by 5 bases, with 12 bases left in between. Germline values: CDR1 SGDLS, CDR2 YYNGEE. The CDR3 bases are TGTGCCAGCAGCCCAAGGACTTTTACCGGGGAGCTGTTTTTT. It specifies CASSPRTFTGELFF.

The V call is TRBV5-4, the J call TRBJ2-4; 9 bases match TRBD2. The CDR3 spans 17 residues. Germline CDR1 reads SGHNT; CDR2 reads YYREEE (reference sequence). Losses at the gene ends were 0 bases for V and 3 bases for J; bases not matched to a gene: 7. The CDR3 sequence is CASSLVAGGVGKNIQYF. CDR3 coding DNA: TGTGCCAGCAGCTTGGTTGCGGGAGGGGTGGGCAAAAACATTCAGTACTTC.

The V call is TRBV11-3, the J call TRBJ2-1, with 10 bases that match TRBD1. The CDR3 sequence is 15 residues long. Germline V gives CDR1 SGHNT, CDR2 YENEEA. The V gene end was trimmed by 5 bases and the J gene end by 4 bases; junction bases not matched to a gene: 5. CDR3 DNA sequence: TGTGCCAGCAGCCGGGGACAGGGGATTTACAATGAGCAGTTCTTC. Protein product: CASSRGQGIYNEQFF. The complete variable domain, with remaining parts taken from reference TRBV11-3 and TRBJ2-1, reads EAGVVQSPRYKIIEKKQPVAFWCNPISGHNTLYWYLQNLGQGPELLIRYENEEAVDDSQLPKDRFSAERLKGVDSTLKIQPAELGDSAVYLCASSRGQGIYNEQFFGPGTRLTVL.

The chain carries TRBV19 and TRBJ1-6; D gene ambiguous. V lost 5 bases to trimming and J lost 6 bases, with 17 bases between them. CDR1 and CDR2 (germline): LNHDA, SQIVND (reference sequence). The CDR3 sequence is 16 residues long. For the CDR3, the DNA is TGTGCCAGTAGTTTTTATCGGACTGTCAGTAATTCACCCCTCCACTTT. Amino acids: CASSFYRTVSNSPLHF.

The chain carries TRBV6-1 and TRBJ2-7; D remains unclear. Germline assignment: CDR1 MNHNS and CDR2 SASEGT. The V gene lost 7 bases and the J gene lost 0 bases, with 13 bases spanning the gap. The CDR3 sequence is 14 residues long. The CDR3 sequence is CASKSRGPSYEQYF. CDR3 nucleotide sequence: TGTGCCAGCAAATCTCGCGGCCCCTCCTACGAGCAGTACTTC.

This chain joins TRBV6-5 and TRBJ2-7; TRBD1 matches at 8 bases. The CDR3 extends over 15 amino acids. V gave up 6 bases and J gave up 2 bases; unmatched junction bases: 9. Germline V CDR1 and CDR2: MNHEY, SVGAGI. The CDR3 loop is CASSKQDRAPYEQYF. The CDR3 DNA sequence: TGTGCCAGCAGCAAACAGGACAGGGCCCCCTACGAGCAGTACTTC.

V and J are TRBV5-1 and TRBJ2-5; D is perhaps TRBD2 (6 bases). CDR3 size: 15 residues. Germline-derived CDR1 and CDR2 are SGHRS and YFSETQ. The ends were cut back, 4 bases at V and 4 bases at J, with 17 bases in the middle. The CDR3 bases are TGCGCCAGCAGCCTCGCTGGAGGGGATGGAGAGACCCAGTACTTC. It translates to CASSLAGGDGETQYF.

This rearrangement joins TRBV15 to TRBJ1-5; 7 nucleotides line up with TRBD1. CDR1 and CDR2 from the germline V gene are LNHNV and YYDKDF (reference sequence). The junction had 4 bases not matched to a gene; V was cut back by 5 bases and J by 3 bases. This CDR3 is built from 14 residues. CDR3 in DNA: TGTGCCACCAGCGCAGGGGGAACCAATCAGCCCCAGCATTTT. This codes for CATSAGGTNQPQHF. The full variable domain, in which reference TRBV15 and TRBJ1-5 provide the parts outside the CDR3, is DAMVIQNPRYQVTQFGKPVTLSCSQTLNHNVMYWYQQKSSQAPKLLFHYYDKDFNNEADTPDNFQSRRPNTSFCFLDIRSPGLGDTAMYLCATSAGGTNQPQHFGDGTRLSIL.

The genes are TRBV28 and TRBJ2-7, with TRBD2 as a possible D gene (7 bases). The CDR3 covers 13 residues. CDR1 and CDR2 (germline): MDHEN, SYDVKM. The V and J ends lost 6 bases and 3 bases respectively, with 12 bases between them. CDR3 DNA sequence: TGTGCCAGCAGGAGGGGGACTATCTACGAGCAGTACTTC. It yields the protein CASRRGTIYEQYF.

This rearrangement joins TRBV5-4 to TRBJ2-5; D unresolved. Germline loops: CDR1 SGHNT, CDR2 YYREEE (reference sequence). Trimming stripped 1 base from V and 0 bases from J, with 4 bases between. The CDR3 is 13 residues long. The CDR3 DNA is TGTGCCAGCAGCTTGAACCACCAAGAGACCCAGTACTTC. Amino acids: CASSLNHQETQYF.

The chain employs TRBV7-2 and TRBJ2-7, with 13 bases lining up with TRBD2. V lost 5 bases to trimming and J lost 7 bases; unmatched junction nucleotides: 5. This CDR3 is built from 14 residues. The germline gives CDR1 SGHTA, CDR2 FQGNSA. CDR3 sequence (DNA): TGTGCCAGCAGCCGGACTAGCGGGAGTGAAGAGCAGTACTTC. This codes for CASSRTSGSEEQYF.

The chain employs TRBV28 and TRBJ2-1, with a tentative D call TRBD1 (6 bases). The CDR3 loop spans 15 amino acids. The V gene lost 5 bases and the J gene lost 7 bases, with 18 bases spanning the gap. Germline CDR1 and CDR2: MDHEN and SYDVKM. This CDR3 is CASSRHGGPYNEQFF. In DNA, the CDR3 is TGTGCCAGCAGTCGCCATGGGGGCCCGTATAATGAGCAGTTCTTC.

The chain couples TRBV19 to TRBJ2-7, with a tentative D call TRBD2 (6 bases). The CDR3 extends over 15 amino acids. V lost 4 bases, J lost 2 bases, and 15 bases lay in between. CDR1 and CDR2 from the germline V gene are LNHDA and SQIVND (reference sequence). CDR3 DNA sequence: TGTGCCAGTAGTACCGGACTAACCTCTACCTACGAGCAGTACTTC. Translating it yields CASSTGLTSTYEQYF.

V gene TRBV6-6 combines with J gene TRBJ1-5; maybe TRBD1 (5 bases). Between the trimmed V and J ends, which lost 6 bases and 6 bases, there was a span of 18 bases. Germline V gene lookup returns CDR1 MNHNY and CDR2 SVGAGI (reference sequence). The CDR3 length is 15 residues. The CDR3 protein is CASSHRGAGGQPQHF. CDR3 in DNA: TGTGCCAGCAGCCACCGTGGGGCGGGCGGTCAGCCCCAGCATTTT.